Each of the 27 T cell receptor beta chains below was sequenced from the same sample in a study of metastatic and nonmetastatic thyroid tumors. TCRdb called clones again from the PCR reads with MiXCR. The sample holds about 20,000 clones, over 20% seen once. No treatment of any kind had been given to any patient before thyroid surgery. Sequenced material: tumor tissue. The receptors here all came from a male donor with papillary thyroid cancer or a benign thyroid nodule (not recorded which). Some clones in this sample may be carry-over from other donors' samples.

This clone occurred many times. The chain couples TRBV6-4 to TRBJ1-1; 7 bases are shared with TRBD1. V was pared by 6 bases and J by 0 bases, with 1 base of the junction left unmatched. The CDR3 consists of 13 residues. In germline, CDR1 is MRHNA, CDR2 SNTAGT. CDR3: CASRGTVNTEAFF. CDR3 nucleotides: TGTGCCAGCAGGGGGACAGTGAACACTGAAGCTTTCTTT.

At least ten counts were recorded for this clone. CDR3 residues: CSAPISGGNEQFF. CDR3 in DNA: TGCAGTGCTCCTATTTCGGGAGGCAATGAGCAGTTCTTC. The rearrangement uses TRBV20-1 and TRBJ2-1; 7 bases fit TRBD2. CDR3 size: 13 residues. Germline V gives CDR1 DFQATT, CDR2 SNEGSKA (reference sequence). V lost 5 bases and J lost 6; bases outside the gene matches: 7.

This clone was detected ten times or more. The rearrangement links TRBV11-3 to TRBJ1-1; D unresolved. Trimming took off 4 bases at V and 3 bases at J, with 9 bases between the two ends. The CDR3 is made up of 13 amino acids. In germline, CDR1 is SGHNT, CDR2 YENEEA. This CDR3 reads CASSSGVHTEAFF. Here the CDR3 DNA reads TGTGCCAGCAGCTCTGGGGTTCACACTGAAGCTTTCTTT.

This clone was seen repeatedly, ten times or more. DNA for the CDR3: TGTGCCAGCAGTGACACTAGCGGGGCAGATACGCAGTATTTT. Its translation: CASSDTSGADTQYF. The chain combines TRBV6-4 with TRBJ2-3, with 10 bases aligning to TRBD2. Germline CDR1 reads MRHNA; CDR2 reads SNTAGT. CDR3 length: 14 amino acids. The V segment lost 2 bases and the J segment 4 bases; nucleotides outside the gene matches: 0.

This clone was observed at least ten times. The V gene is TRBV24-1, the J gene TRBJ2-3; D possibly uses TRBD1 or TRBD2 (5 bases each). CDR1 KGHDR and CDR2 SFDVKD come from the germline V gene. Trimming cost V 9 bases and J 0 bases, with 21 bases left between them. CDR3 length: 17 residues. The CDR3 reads CATEERAGTHSTDTQYF. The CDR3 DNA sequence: TGTGCCACCGAGGAAAGGGCAGGGACCCATAGCACAGATACGCAGTATTTT.

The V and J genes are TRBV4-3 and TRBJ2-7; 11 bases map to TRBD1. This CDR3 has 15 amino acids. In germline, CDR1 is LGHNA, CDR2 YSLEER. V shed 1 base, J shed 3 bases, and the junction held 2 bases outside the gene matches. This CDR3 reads CASSQGDRGIYEQYF. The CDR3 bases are TGCGCCAGCAGCCAAGGGGACAGGGGGATCTACGAGCAGTACTTC.

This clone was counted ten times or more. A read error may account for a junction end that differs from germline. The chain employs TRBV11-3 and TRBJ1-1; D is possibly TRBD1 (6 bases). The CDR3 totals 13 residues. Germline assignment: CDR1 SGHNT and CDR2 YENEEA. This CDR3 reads CASSPVRGTGAFF. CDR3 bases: TGTGCCAGCAGCCCCGTCAGGGGAACTGGAGCTTTCTTT.

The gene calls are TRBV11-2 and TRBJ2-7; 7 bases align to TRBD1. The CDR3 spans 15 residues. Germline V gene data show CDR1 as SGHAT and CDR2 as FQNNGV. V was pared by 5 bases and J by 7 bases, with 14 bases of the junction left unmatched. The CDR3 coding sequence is TGTGCCAGCAGCCCCAATCGAGGGAGCAGGGGGGAGCAGTACTTC. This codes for CASSPNRGSRGEQYF.

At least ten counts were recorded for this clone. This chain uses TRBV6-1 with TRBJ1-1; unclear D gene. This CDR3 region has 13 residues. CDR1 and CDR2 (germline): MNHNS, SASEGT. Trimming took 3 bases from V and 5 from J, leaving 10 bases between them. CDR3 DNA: TGTGCCAGCAGTGACCCTGGAGATACTGAAGCTTTCTTT. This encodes CASSDPGDTEAFF.

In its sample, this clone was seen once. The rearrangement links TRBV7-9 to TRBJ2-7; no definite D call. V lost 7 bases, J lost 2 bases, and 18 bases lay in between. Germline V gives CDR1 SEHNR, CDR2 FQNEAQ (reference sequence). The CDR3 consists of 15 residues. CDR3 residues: CASTDTDLAPYEQYF. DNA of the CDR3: TGTGCCAGCACGGATACCGACCTTGCCCCCTACGAGCAGTACTTC.

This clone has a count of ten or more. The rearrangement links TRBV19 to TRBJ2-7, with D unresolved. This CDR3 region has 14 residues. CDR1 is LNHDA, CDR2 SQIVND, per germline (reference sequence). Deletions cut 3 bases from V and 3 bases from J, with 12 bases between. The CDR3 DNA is TGTGCCAGTAGTATTAAACGCCCAAACTACGAGCAGTACTTC. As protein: CASSIKRPNYEQYF.

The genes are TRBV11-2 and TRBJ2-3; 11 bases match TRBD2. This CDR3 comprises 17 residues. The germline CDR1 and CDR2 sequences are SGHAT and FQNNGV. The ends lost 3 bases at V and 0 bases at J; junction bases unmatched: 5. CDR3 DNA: TGTGCCAGCAGCTTTTTAGCGGGAGGGCGGAGCACAGATACGCAGTATTTT. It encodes CASSFLAGGRSTDTQYF.

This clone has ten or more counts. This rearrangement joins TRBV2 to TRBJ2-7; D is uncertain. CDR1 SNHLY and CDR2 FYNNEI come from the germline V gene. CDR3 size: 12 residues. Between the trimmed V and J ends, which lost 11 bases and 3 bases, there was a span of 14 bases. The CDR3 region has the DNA TGTGCCGGGTCGATTTCGGGCTACGAGCAGTACTTC. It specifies CAGSISGYEQYF. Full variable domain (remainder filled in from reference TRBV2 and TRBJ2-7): EPEVTQTPSHQVTQMGQEVILRCVPISNHLYFYWYRQILGQKVEFLVSFYNNEISEKSEIFDDQFSVERPDGSNFTLKIRSTKLEDSAMYFCAGSISGYEQYFGPGTRLTVT.

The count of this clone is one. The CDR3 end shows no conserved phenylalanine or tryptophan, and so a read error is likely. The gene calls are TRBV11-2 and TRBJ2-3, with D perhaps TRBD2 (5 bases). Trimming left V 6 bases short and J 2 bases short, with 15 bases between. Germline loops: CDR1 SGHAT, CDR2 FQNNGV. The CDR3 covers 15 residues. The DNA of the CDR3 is TGTGCCAGCAGTGGAGGTCTAGGTTCCACAGATACGCAGTATTAT. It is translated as CASSGGLGSTDTQYY.

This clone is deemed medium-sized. The CDR3 DNA is TGCAGTGCTAAAGATAGGGGAGAATTGTATTACGAGCAGTACTTC. Amino acids: CSAKDRGELYYEQYF. V and J are TRBV20-1 and TRBJ2-7; D could derive from TRBD1 or TRBD2 (5 bases each). The CDR3 totals 15 residues. Germline CDR1 DFQATT, CDR2 SNEGSKA (reference sequence). Trimming shortened V by 4 bases and J by 4 bases, and 20 bases separated the two germline ends.

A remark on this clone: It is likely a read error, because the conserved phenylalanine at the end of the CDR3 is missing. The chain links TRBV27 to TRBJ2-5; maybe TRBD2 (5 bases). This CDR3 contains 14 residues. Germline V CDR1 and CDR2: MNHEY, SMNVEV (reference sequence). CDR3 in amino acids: CASSDVTTQEPQYL. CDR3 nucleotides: TGTGCCAGCAGTGACGTGACTACCCAAGAGCCCCAGTACTTG.

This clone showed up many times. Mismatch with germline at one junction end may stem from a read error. The CDR3 spells CVTSSGAQNQPQHF. DNA of the CDR3: TGTGTCACCAGTTCCGGGGCACAAAATCAGCCCCAGCATTTT. The gene calls are TRBV24-1 and TRBJ1-5, with D perhaps matching TRBD1 (5 bases). This CDR3 spans 14 amino acids. Germline CDR1 KGHDR, CDR2 SFDVKD.

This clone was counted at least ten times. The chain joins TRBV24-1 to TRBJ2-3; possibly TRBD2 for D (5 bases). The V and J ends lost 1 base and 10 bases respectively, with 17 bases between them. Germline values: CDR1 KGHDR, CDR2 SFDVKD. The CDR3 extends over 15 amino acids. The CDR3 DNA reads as TGTGCCACCAGTGATTTTTCGAGGGAGCCAGGATCGCAGTATTTT. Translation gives CATSDFSREPGSQYF.

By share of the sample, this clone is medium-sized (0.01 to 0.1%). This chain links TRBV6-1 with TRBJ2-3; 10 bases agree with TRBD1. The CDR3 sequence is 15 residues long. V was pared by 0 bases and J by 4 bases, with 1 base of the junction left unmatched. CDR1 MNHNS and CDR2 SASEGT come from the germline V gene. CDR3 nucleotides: TGTGCCAGCAGTGAAGCGACAGGGGGCGCAGATACGCAGTATTTT. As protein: CASSEATGGADTQYF.

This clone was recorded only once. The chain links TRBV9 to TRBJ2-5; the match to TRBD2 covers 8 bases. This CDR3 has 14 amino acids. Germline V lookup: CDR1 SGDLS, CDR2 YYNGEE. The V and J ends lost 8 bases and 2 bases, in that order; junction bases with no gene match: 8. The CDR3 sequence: CASSRLAGQETQYF. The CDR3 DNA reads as TGTGCCAGTTCGAGATTAGCGGGACAAGAGACCCAGTACTTC.

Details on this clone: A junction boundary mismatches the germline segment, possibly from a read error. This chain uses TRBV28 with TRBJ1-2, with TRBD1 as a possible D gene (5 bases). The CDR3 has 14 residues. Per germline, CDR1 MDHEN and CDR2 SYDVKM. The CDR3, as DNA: TGTGCCAGCAGTACCCCACGACAGAGCGCTGGCTTCACCTTC. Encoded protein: CASSTPRQSAGFTF.

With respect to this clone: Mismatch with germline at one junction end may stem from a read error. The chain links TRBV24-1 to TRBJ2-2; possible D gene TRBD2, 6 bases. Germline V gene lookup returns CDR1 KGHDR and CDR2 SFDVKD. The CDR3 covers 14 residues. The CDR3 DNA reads TGTGCCACCAGTGATTTCCCAGGTGCCCGGGAGCCGTTTTTT. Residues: CATSDFPGAREPFF.

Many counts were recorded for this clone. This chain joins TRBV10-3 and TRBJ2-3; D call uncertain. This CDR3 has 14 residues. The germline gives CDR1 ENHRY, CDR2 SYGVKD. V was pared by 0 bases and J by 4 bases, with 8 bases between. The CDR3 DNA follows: TGTGCCATCAGTGAGTCGAATTTAGCAGATACGCAGTATTTT. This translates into CAISESNLADTQYF.

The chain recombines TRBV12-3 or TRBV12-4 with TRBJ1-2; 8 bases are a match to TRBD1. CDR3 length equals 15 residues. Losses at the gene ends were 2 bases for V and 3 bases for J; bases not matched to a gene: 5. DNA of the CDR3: TGTGCCAGCAGTTTACGGACAGGGTGCTACTATGGCTACACCTTC. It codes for CASSLRTGCYYGYTF.

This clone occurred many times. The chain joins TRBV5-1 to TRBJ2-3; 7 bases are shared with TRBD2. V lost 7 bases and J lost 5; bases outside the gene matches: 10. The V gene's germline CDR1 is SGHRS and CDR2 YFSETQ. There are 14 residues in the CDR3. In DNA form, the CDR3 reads TGCGCCAGCGGCCTTAGGGCGGGAGAAGATACGCAGTATTTT. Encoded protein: CASGLRAGEDTQYF. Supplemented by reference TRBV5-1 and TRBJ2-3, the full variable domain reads KAGVTQTPRYLIKTRGQQVTLSCSPISGHRSVSWYQQTPGQGLQFLFEYFSETQRNKGNFPGRFSGRQFSNSRSEMNVSTLELGDSALYLCASGLRAGEDTQYFGPGTRLTVL.

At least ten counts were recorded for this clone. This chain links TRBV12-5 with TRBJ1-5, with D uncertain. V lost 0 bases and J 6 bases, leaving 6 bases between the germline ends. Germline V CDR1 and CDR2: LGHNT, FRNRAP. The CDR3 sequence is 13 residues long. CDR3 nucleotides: TGTGCTAGTGGTTTGGTACAAGGTCAGCCCCAGCATTTT. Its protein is CASGLVQGQPQHF.

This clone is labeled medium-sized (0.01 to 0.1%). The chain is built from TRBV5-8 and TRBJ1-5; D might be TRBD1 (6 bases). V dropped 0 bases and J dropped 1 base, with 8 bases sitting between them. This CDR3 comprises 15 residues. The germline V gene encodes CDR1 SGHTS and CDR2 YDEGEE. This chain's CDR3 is CASSLVRGSNQPQHF. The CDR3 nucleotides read TGTGCCAGCAGCTTGGTTAGGGGGAGCAATCAGCCCCAGCATTTT.